The rows below give T cell receptor beta chains drawn from one sample of a study of T-cell reconstitution after alpha-beta-depleted transplantation in children. TCRdb passed the PCR reads through MiXCR, listing each CDR3 protein once. The data show hundreds of thousands of distinct CDR3 sequences, more than 9% seen once. Source: peripheral blood, taken 180 days after TCRalphabeta/CD19-depleted stem cell transplant. The origin of the receptors is a male patient between 2 and 10 years old who had a stem cell transplant for chronic granulomatous disease, so the T cells may come from the graft donor. The CDR3 runs from the conserved cysteine through the conserved F or W. D genes are given only for firm matches. Clone size is stated in some rows and not others, as once, few, many or a class when expanded.

d_gene: NA; j_gene: TRBJ2-5; abundance: many; v_gene: TRBV27; CDR3aa: CASSLSVQGRRAETQYF; CDR3nt: TGTGCCAGCAGTTTATCGGTGCAGGGGAGGAGGGCAGAGACCCAGTACTTC
d_gene: NA; j_gene: TRBJ2-1; abundance: many; v_gene: TRBV12-3/TRBV12-4; CDR3aa: CASSLTDYNEQFF; CDR3nt: TGTGCCAGCAGTTTAACCGACTACAATGAGCAGTTCTTC
d_gene: NA; j_gene: TRBJ1-1; abundance: few; v_gene: TRBV10-3; CDR3aa: CAIGGGNTEAFF; CDR3nt: TGTGCCATTGGTGGCGGTAACACTGAAGCTTTCTTT
d_gene: NA; j_gene: TRBJ1-5; abundance: few; v_gene: TRBV12-5; CDR3aa: CASGLVLGGISNQPQHF; CDR3nt: TGTGCTAGTGGTTTGGTACTCGGAGGGATCAGCAATCAGCCCCAGCATTTT
d_gene: TRBD2; j_gene: TRBJ2-5; abundance: many; v_gene: TRBV7-2; CDR3aa: CASSRGGPQETQYF; CDR3nt: TGTGCCAGCAGCCGCGGGGGTCCGCAAGAGACCCAGTACTTC
d_gene: TRBD1; j_gene: TRBJ2-3; abundance: many; v_gene: TRBV12-3/TRBV12-4; CDR3aa: CASTLTGATDTQYF; CDR3nt: TGTGCCAGCACCCTGACAGGGGCCACAGATACGCAGTATTTT
d_gene: TRBD2; j_gene: TRBJ2-5; abundance: many; v_gene: TRBV18; CDR3aa: CASSTQGLATEETQYF; CDR3nt: TGTGCCAGCTCAACACAGGGACTAGCGACAGAAGAGACCCAGTACTTC
d_gene: NA; j_gene: TRBJ1-5; abundance: many; v_gene: TRBV20-1; CDR3aa: CSAKQSRGQPQHF; CDR3nt: TGCAGTGCGAAACAGTCCCGGGGGCAGCCCCAGCATTTT
d_gene: NA; j_gene: TRBJ1-2; abundance: few; v_gene: TRBV4-2; CDR3aa: CASSQDKGGFGYTF; CDR3nt: TGTGCCAGCAGCCAAGATAAGGGAGGGTTTGGCTACACCTTC
d_gene: NA; j_gene: TRBJ1-5; abundance: many; v_gene: TRBV7-6; CDR3aa: CASSLFAGAINQPQHF; CDR3nt: TGTGCCAGCAGCTTATTTGCAGGGGCGATCAATCAGCCCCAGCATTTT
d_gene: NA; j_gene: TRBJ2-3; abundance: many; v_gene: TRBV5-1; CDR3aa: CASSLVPTSNTDTQYF; CDR3nt: TGCGCCAGCAGCTTGGTGCCCACTTCGAACACAGATACGCAGTATTTT
d_gene: TRBD1; j_gene: TRBJ2-2; abundance: many; v_gene: TRBV7-7; CDR3aa: CASSGGTGELFF; CDR3nt: TGTGCCAGCTCAGGGGGCACCGGGGAGCTGTTTTTT
d_gene: TRBD1; j_gene: TRBJ2-5; abundance: many; v_gene: TRBV14; CDR3aa: CASSLPGQNLRF; CDR3nt: TGTGCCAGCAGCTTACCGGGACAGAACCTCAGGTTC
d_gene: TRBD2; j_gene: TRBJ2-1; abundance: many; v_gene: TRBV20-1; CDR3aa: CSATSGGSYNEQFF; CDR3nt: TGCAGTGCCACTAGCGGGGGCTCCTACAATGAGCAGTTCTTC
d_gene: NA; j_gene: TRBJ2-1; abundance: many; v_gene: TRBV29-1; CDR3aa: CSVEDGRDSEAGFSYNEQFF; CDR3nt: TGCAGCGTTGAAGACGGCCGGGACAGTGAAGCGGGGTTCTCCTACAATGAGCAGTTCTTC
d_gene: NA; j_gene: TRBJ1-1; abundance: many; v_gene: TRBV6-1; CDR3aa: CASGYTEAFF; CDR3nt: TGTGCCTCGGGTTACACTGAAGCTTTCTTT
d_gene: NA; j_gene: TRBJ2-5; abundance: few; v_gene: TRBV28; CDR3aa: CASSLVGRVETQYF; CDR3nt: TGTGCCAGCAGTTTAGTGGGGCGGGTAGAGACCCAGTACTTC
d_gene: TRBD1; j_gene: TRBJ1-1; abundance: many; v_gene: TRBV29-1; CDR3aa: CSVDRQNTEAFF; CDR3nt: TGCAGCGTGGACAGGCAGAACACTGAAGCTTTCTTT
d_gene: TRBD2; j_gene: TRBJ2-3; abundance: NA; v_gene: TRBV3-1; CDR3aa: CASSPRTSGRVRTDTQYF; CDR3nt: TGTGCCAGCAGTCCGCGGACTAGCGGGAGGGTACGCACAGATACGCAGTATTTT
d_gene: TRBD2; j_gene: TRBJ2-3; abundance: many; v_gene: TRBV18; CDR3aa: CASSPRREITDTQYF; CDR3nt: TGTGCCAGCTCACCACGGCGGGAGATAACAGATACGCAGTATTTT
d_gene: NA; j_gene: TRBJ2-7; abundance: many; v_gene: TRBV7-6; CDR3aa: CASSLAGIYEQYF; CDR3nt: TGTGCCAGCAGCTTAGCGGGCATTTACGAGCAGTACTTC
d_gene: NA; j_gene: TRBJ2-5; abundance: many; v_gene: TRBV15; CDR3aa: CATSREGLQETQYF; CDR3nt: TGTGCCACCAGCAGAGAGGGCCTCCAAGAGACCCAGTACTTC
d_gene: TRBD1; j_gene: TRBJ2-1; abundance: NA; v_gene: TRBV19; CDR3aa: CASSTGTGGDEQFF; CDR3nt: TGTGCCAGTAGTACCGGGACAGGGGGCGATGAGCAGTTCTTC
d_gene: NA; j_gene: TRBJ2-1; abundance: NA; v_gene: TRBV5-1; CDR3aa: CASSRSKVADLYNEQFF; CDR3nt: TGCGCCAGCAGCCGCTCAAAAGTAGCGGATCTATACAATGAGCAGTTCTTC
d_gene: NA; j_gene: TRBJ2-7; abundance: many; v_gene: TRBV7-9; CDR3aa: CASSHGNEQYF; CDR3nt: TGTGCCAGCAGCCACGGGAACGAGCAGTACTTC
d_gene: NA; j_gene: TRBJ2-4; abundance: few; v_gene: TRBV5-4; CDR3aa: CASSFSQGLAKNIQYF; CDR3nt: TGTGCCAGCAGCTTCTCGCAGGGATTAGCCAAAAACATTCAGTACTTC
d_gene: NA; j_gene: TRBJ1-1; abundance: NA; v_gene: TRBV19; CDR3aa: CASTPGGGFTEAFF; CDR3nt: TGTGCCAGTACCCCGGGAGGTGGCTTCACTGAAGCTTTCTTT
d_gene: TRBD1; j_gene: TRBJ2-7; abundance: many; v_gene: TRBV5-6; CDR3aa: CASSLYGGTGAYEQYF; CDR3nt: TGTGCCAGCAGCTTGTATGGGGGGACAGGGGCCTACGAGCAGTACTTC
d_gene: TRBD2; j_gene: TRBJ2-1; abundance: many; v_gene: TRBV7-8; CDR3aa: CASSPPTGGRAHNEQFF; CDR3nt: TGTGCCAGCAGCCCCCCGACAGGCGGGAGGGCCCACAATGAGCAGTTCTTC